The subject of this entry is one T cell receptor beta chain. The CDR3 extends over 13 amino acids. Germline values: CDR1 ENHRY, CDR2 SYGVKD. V shed 10 bases and J 19 bases; nucleotides not matched to a gene: 15. The entry originates in a study of blood T cell repertoires in COVID-19. Sequencing used immunoSEQ multiplex PCR; TCRdb keeps in-frame clones, though not all of them. The table records about 260,000 clones, approximately 91% of them present only once. This receptor was taken from a human donor in a cohort sampled during active COVID-19. The chain is built from TRBV10-3 and TRBJ1-6; TRBD1 matches at 11 bases. Material: peripheral blood. This CDR3 reads CATSGQGVADVHF. Written as DNA, the CDR3 is TGTGCCACCTCGGGACAGGGGGTCGCCGACGTGCACTTT.